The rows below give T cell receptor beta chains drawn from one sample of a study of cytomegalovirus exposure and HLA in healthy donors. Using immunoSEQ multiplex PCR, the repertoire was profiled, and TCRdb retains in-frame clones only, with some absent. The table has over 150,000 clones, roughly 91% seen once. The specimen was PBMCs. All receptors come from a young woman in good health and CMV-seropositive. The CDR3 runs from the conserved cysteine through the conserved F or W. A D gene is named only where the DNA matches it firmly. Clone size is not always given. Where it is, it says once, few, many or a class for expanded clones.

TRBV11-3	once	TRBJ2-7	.	TGTGCCAGCAGCTTAGTGGGGGGCGAGCAGTACTTC	CASSLVGGEQYF
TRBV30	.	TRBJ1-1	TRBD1	TGTGCCTGGAGTGAAAACCCAGGGGGGCGAGCTTTCTTT	CAWSENPGGRAFF
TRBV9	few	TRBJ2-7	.	TGTGCCAGCAGCGGAGGGGGTAACGAGCAGTACTTC	CASSGGGNEQYF
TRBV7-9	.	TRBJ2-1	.	TGTGCCAGCAGCTTAGCGCTTGGGCTATCCTACAATGAGCAGTTCTTC	CASSLALGLSYNEQFF
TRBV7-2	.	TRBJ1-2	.	TGTGCCAGCACCATTCGGGGGGAATATGGCTACACCTTC	CASTIRGEYGYTF
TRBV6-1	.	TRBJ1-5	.	TGTGCCAGCAAACCCGGGGGAAGGAGCAATCAGCCCCAGCATTTT	CASKPGGRSNQPQHF
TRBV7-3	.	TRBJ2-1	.	TGTGCCAGCAGCTTAGGACACCGAAACTACAATGAGCAGTTCTTC	CASSLGHRNYNEQFF
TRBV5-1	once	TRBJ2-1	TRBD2	TGCGCCAGCAGCTTGGGAGGCGGGAGGGCGTACAATGAGCAGTTCTTC	CASSLGGGRAYNEQFF
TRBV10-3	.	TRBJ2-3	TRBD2	TGTGCCATCAGGAACCTTAGCGGGACGACGATTAGGGCAGATACGCAGTATTTT	CAIRNLSGTTIRADTQYF
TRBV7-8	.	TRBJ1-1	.	TGTGCCAGCAGCTTACCAGGTATGAACACTGAAGCTTTCTTT	CASSLPGMNTEAFF
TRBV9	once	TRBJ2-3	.	TGTGCCAGCAGCGTAGGTGGAGTGGCGGTAGATACGCAGTATTTT	CASSVGGVAVDTQYF
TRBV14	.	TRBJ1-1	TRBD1	TGTGCCAGCAGCCAAGTAGGGACAGCAGAAGCTTTCTTT	CASSQVGTAEAFF
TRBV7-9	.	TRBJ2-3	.	TGTGCCAGCAGCTCCCGGGATAGGTCTGATACGCAGTATTTT	CASSSRDRSDTQYF
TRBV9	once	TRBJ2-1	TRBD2	TGTGCCAGCAGCGTATTGGTAGCGGGAGGGGAGGAGCAGTTCTTC	CASSVLVAGGEEQFF
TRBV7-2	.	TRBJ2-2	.	TGTGCCAGCAGGCTCGGACACCTGAACACCGGGGAGCTGTTTTTT	CASRLGHLNTGELFF
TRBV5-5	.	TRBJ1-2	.	TGTGCCAGCAGCTTGGTGGAGGGTATCATTTATGGCTACACCTTC	CASSLVEGIIYGYTF
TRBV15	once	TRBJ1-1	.	TGTGCCACCTCGCAGGGGTACACTGAAGCTTTCTTT	CATSQGYTEAFF
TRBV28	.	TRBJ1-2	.	TGTGCCAGCAGTGCCGGCGGGGCCACTAACTATGGCTACACCTTC	CASSAGGATNYGYTF
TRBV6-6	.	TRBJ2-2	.	TGTGCCAGCAGTCGGGGAGCGAACACCGGGGAGCTGTTTTTT	CASSRGANTGELFF
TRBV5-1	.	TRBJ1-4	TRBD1	TGCGCCAGCAGCTCTGACAGGGATAATGAAAAACTGTTTTTT	CASSSDRDNEKLFF
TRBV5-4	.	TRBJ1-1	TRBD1	TGTGCCAGCAGGGCGCAGACAGGGGGTAACACTGAAGCTTTCTTT	CASRAQTGGNTEAFF